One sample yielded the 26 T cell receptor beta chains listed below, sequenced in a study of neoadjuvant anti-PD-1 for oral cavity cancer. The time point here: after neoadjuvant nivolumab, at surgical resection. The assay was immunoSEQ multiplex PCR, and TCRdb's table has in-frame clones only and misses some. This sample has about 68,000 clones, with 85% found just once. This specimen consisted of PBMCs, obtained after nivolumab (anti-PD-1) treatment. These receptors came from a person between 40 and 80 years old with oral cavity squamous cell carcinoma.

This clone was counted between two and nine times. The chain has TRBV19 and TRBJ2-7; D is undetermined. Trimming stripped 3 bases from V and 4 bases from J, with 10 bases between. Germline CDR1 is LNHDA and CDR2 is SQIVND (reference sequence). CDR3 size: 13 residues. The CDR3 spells CASSILPGYEQYF. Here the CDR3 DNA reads TGTGCCAGTAGTATCCTCCCTGGTTACGAGCAGTACTTC.

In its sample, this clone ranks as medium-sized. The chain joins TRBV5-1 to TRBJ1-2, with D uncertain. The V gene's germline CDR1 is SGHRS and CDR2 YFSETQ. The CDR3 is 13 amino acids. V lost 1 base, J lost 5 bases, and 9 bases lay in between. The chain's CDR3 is CASSLQGGYGYTF. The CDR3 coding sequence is TGCGCCAGCAGCTTGCAAGGCGGGTATGGCTACACCTTC.

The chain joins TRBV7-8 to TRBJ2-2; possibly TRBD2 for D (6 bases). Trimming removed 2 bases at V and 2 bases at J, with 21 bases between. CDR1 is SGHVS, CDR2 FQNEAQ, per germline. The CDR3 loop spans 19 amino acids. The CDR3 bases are TGTGCCAGCAGCTTATTAACCCGGGCCCCGGGGGAAAACACCGGGGAGCTGTTTTTT. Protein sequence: CASSLLTRAPGENTGELFF.

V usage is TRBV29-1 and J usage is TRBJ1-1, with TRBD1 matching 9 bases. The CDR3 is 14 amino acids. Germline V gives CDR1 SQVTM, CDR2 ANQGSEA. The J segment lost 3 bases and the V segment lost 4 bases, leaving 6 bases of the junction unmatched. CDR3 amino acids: CSVVKGTGHTEAFF. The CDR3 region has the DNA TGCAGCGTTGTGAAGGGGACAGGGCACACTGAAGCTTTCTTT.

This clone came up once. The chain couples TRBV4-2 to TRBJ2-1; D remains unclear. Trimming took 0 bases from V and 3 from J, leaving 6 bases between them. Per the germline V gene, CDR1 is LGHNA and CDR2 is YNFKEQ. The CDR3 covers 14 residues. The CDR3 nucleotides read TGTGCCAGCAGCCAAGAGCCCGACTACAATGAGCAGTTCTTC. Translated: CASSQEPDYNEQFF.

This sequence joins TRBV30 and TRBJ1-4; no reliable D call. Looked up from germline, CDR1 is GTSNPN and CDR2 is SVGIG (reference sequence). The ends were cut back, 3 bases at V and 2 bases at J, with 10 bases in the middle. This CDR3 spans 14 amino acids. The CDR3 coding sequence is TGTGCCTGGAGCCGAAGGGTCACTAATGAAAAACTGTTTTTT. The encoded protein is CAWSRRVTNEKLFF.

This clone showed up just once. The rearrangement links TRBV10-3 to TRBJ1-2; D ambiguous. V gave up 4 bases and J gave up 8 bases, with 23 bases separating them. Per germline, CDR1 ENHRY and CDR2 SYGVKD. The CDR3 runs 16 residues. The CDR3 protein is CAISANVGQSLGGYTF. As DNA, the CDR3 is TGTGCCATCAGTGCCAACGTAGGGCAGTCACTCGGGGGCTACACCTTC.

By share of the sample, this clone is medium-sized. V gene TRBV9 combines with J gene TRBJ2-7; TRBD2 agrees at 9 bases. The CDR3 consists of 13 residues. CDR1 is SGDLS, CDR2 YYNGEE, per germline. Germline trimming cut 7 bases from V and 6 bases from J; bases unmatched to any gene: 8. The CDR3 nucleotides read TGTGCCAGCGGGGCGGGAGGGCCTCGCGAGCAGTACTTC. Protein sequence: CASGAGGPREQYF.

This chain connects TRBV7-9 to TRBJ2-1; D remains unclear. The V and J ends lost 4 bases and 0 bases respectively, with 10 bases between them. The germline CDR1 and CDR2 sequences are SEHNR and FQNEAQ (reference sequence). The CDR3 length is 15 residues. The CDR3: CASSSVVSSYNEQFF. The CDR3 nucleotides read TGTGCCAGCAGCTCGGTCGTTAGCTCCTACAATGAGCAGTTCTTC.

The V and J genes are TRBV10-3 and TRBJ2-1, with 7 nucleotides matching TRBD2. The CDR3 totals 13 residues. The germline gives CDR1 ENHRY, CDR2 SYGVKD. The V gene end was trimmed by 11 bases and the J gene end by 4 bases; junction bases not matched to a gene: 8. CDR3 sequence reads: CAAGGSGYNEQFF. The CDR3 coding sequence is TGTGCCGCGGGCGGGAGCGGTTACAATGAGCAGTTCTTC.

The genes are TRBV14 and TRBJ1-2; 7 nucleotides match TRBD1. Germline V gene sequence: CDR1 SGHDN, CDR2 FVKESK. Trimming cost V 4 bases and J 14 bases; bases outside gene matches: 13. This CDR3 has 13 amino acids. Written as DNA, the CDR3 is TGTGCCAGCAGCCGGACAGGTTCAGGATGGCCGACCTTC. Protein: CASSRTGSGWPTF.

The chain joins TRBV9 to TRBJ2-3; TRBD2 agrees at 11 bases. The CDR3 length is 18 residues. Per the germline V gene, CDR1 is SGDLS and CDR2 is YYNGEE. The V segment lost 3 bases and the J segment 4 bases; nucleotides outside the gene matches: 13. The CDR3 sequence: CASSAAALAGGGADTQYF. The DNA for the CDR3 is TGTGCCAGCAGCGCAGCGGCCCTAGCGGGAGGTGGGGCAGATACGCAGTATTTT.

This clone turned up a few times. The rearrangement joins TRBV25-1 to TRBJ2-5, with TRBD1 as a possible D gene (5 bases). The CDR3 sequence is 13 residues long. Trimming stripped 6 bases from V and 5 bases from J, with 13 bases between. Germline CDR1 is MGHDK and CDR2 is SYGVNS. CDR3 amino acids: CASRGQGRETQYF. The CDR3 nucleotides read TGTGCCAGCAGGGGGCAAGGGCGGGAGACCCAGTACTTC.

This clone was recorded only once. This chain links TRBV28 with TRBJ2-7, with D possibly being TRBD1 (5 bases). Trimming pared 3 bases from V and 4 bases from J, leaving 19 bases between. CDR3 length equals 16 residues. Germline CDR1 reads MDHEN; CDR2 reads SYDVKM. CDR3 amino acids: CASSFFDATGAYEQYF. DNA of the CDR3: TGTGCCAGCAGTTTTTTCGATGCCACTGGGGCTTACGAGCAGTACTTC.

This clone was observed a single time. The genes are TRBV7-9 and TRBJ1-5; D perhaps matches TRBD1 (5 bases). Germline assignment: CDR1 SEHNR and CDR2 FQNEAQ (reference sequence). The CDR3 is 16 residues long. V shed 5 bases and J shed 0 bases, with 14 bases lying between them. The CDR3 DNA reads TGTGCCAGCAGCCTTGGGACGGTGAATAGCAATCAGCCCCAGCATTTT. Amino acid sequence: CASSLGTVNSNQPQHF.

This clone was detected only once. Here the CDR3 DNA reads TGCAGCGTGGGGACTTGGGATGAGCAGTTCTTC. Translation: CSVGTWDEQFF. V usage is TRBV29-1 and J usage is TRBJ2-1; D may be TRBD2 (6 bases). The V end was cut by 6 bases, the J end by 8 bases, with 11 bases between. The CDR3 totals 11 residues. Germline assignment: CDR1 SQVTM and CDR2 ANQGSEA.

DNA for the CDR3: TGTGCCAGCAGCTTTGACAGGGCGGCTTTCTTT. It yields the protein CASSFDRAAFF. J is TRBJ1-1 and V is TRBV13; 7 nucleotides agree with TRBD1. The germline CDR1 and CDR2 sequences are PRHDT and FYEKMQ (reference sequence). The CDR3 is 11 residues long. Unmatched junction bases numbered 3, after V lost 3 bases and J lost 11 bases.

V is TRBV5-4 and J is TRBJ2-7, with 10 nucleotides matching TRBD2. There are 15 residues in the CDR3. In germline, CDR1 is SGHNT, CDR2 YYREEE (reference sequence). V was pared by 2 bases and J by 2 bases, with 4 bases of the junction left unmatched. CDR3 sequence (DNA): TGTGCCAGCAGCTTTTGGGGGACTAGCGCCTACGAGCAGTACTTC. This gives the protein CASSFWGTSAYEQYF.

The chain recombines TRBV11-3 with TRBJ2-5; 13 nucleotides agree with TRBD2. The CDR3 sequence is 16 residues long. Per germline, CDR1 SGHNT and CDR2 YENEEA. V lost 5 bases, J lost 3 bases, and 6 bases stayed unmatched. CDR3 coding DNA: TGTGCCAGCAGCCTAGGGACTAGCGGGACCGAAGAGACCCAGTACTTC. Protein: CASSLGTSGTEETQYF.

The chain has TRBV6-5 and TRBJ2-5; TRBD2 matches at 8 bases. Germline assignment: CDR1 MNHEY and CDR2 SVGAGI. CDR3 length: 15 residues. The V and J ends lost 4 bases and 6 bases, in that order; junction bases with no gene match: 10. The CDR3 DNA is TGTGCCAGCAGTTTTAGCGGGACCCTAGATAAGACCCAGTACTTC. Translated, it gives CASSFSGTLDKTQYF.

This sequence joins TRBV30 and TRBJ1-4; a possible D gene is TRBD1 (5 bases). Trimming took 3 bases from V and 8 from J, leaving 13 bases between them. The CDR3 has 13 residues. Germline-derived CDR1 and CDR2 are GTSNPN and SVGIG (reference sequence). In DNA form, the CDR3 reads TGTGCCTGGAGGAATAGCTGGGACGAAAAACTGTTTTTT. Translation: CAWRNSWDEKLFF.

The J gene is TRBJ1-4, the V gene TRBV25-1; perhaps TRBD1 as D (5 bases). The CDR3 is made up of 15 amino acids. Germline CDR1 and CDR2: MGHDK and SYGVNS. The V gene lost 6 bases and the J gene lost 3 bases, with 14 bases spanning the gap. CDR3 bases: TGTGCCAGCAGGGCTATGTCGGGGGCTAATGAAAAACTGTTTTTT. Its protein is CASRAMSGANEKLFF. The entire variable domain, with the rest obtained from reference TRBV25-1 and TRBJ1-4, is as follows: EADIYQTPRYLVIGTGKKITLECSQTMGHDKMYWYQQDPGMELHLIHYSYGVNSTEKGDLSSESTVSRIRTEHFPLTLESARPSHTSQYLCASRAMSGANEKLFFGSGTQLSVL.

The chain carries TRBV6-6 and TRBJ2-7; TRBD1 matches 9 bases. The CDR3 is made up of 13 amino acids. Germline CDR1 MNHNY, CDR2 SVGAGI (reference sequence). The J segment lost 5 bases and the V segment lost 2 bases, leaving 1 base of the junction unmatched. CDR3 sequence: CASSYGTGNEQYF. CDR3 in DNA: TGTGCCAGCAGTTACGGGACAGGGAACGAGCAGTACTTC.

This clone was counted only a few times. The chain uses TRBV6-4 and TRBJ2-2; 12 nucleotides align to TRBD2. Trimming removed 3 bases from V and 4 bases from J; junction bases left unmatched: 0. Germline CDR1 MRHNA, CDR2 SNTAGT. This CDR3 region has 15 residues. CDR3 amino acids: CASSETSGSTGELFF. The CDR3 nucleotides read TGTGCCAGCAGTGAGACTAGCGGGAGCACCGGGGAGCTGTTTTTT.

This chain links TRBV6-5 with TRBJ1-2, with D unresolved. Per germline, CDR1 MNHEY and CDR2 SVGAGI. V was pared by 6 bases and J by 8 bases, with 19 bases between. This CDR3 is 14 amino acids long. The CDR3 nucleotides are TGTGCCAGCAGACTGGACGGTGCCCTGGGAGGCTACACCTTC. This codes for CASRLDGALGGYTF.

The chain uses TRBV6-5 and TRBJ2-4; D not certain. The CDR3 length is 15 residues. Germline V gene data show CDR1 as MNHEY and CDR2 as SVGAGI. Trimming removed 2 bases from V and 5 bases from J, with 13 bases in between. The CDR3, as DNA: TGTGCCAGCAGTTACGCGTTCTCCGGAGAAAACATTCAGTACTTC. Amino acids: CASSYAFSGENIQYF.